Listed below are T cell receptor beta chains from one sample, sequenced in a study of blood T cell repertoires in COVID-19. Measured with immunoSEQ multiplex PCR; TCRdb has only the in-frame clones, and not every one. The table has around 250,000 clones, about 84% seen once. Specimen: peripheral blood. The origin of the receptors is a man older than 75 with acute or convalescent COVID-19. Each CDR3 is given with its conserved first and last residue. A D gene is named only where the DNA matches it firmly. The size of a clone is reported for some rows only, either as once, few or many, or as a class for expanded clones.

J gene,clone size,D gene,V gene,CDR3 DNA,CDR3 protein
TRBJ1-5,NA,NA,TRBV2,TGTGCCAGCAGTGCATTAGGGGGTCAGCCCCAGCATTTT,CASSALGGQPQHF
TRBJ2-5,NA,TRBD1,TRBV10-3,TGTGCCATCCGAGGACAGGTTGGGGAGACCCAGTACTTC,CAIRGQVGETQYF
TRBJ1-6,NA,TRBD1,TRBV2,TGTGCCAGCAATCGCAGGGGACAGCAGGATTCACCCCTCCACTTT,CASNRRGQQDSPLHF
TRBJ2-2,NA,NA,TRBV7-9,TGTGCCAGCAGCTTGACTACCGGGGAGCTGTTTTTT,CASSLTTGELFF
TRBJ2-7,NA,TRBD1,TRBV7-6,TGTGCCAGCAGCACGTCAGGGGGAAGCGAGCAGTACTTC,CASSTSGGSEQYF
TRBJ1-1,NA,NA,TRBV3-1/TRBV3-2,TGTGCCAGCAGCCTGGGGCAGACAATCAACACTGAAGCTTTCTTT,CASSLGQTINTEAFF
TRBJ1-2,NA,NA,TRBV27,TGTGCCAGCAGTTGGGACACTCAGGGCCTCTATGGCTACACCTTC,CASSWDTQGLYGYTF
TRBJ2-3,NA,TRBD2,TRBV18,TGTGCCAGCTCACCGGGGAGGGCCCCAGATACGCAGTATTTT,CASSPGRAPDTQYF
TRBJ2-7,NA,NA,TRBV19,TGTGCCAGTAGGGATTCGGGGGGCCCCTACGAGCAGTACTTC,CASRDSGGPYEQYF
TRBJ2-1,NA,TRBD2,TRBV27,TGTGCCAGCAGTCCCAGCCCGGGACTAGCGAGAAATGAGCAGTTCTTC,CASSPSPGLARNEQFF
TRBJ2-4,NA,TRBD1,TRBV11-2,TGTGCCAGCAGCTTATCGGGACAGGGTGTTCAGTACTTC,CASSLSGQGVQYF
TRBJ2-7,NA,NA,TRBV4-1,TGCGCCAGCAGCCAAGATCGACAGCTAAGGTACGAGCAGTACTTC,CASSQDRQLRYEQYF
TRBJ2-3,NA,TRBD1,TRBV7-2,TGTGCCAGCAGCCCCAGGGGGTCTAGTAGGTCCACAGATACGCAGTATTTT,CASSPRGSSRSTDTQYF
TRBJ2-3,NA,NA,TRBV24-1,TGTGCCACCAGTGATTCCTTAGTGAGTACGCAGTATTTT,CATSDSLVSTQYF
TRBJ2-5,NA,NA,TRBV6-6,TGTGCCAGCAGTTACTCGACAGGACAAGAGACCCAGTACTTC,CASSYSTGQETQYF
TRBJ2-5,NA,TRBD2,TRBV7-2,TGTGCCAGCAGCTTAGGGGGACTAGCGGGAGAGACCCAGTACTTC,CASSLGGLAGETQYF
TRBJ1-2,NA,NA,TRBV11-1,TGTGCCAGCAGCTTAGGGGGCAGTACGTATGGCTACACCTTC,CASSLGGSTYGYTF
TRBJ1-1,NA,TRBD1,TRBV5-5,TGTGCCAGCAGCCGGGGACAGGGAAGGGACACTGAAGCTTTCTTT,CASSRGQGRDTEAFF
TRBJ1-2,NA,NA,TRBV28,TGTGCCAGCAGTGGACAGCCCTATGGCTACACCTTC,CASSGQPYGYTF
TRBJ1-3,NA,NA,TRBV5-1,TGCGCCAGCAGCTTGGATCTGGGAAACACCATATATTTT,CASSLDLGNTIYF
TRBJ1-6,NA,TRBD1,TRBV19,TGTGCCAGTCAAACCTCCGGGACAGGGGGCGACGAATCACCCCTCCACTTT,CASQTSGTGGDESPLHF
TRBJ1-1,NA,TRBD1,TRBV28,TGTGCCAGCAGTTTAGTCCAGGGGGCTGCGAACGCTGAAGCTTTCTTT,CASSLVQGAANAEAFF
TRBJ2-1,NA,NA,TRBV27,TGTGCCAGCAGTCGTGAAGGGGCATATGAGCAGTTCTTC,CASSREGAYEQFF
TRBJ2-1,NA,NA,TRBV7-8,TGTGCCAGTTACTCAGGGGATGAGCAGTTCTTC,CASYSGDEQFF
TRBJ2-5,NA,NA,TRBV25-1,TGTGCCAGCAGTGGCCTCGAGAAGACCCAGTACTTC,CASSGLEKTQYF
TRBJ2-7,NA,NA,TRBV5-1,TGCGCCAGCAGCCCGGGTCTCGAGCAGTACTTC,CASSPGLEQYF
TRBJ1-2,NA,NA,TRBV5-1,TGCGCCAGCAGCTCGTCCCAGGGAGGCTATGGCTACACCTTC,CASSSSQGGYGYTF
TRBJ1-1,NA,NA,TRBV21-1,TGTGCCAGCAGCCTTAGGAAGCGGGGGAAGGGCGCTTTCTTT,CASSLRKRGKGAFF
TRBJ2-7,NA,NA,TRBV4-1,TGCGCCAGCAGCCAAGAATCCCCTCGAGGGCAGTACTTC,CASSQESPRGQYF
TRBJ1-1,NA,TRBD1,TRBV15,TGTGCCACCAGCAAGGACAGGGGATCTGAAGCTTTCTTT,CATSKDRGSEAFF
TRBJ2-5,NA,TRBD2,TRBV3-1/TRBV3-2,TGTGCCAGCAGCCCACTAGCGGGAGGAAAAGAGACCCAGTACTTC,CASSPLAGGKETQYF
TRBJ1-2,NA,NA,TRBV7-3,TGTGCCAGCAGCTTAATCGGCGCGGCTCGGGGCTACACCTTC,CASSLIGAARGYTF
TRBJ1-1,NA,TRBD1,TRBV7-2,TGTGCCAGCAGCTTAGTCGGGACAGGGGGCGCGACTGAAGCTTTCTTT,CASSLVGTGGATEAFF
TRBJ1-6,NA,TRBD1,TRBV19,TGTGCCAGTAGTGCCACAGGGGGCTCACCCCTCCACTTT,CASSATGGSPLHF
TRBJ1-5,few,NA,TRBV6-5,TGTGCCAGCACGACAGTCTATAGCAATCAGCCCCAGCATTTT,CASTTVYSNQPQHF
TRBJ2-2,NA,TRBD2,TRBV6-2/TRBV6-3,TGTGCCAGCAGACCTACTAGCGGGGGGGCCGCCGGGGAGCTGTTTTTT,CASRPTSGGAAGELFF
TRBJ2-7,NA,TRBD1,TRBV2,TGTGCCAGCAGCTTAGGGACAGGTAACTACGAGCAGTACTTC,CASSLGTGNYEQYF
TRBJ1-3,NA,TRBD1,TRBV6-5,TGTGCCAGCAGTTATGCAACAGGGGTTGAAAACACCATATATTTT,CASSYATGVENTIYF
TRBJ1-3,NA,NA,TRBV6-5,TGTGCCAGCAGTCGGACAACATTGGGAAACACCATATATTTT,CASSRTTLGNTIYF
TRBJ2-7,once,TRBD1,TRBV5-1,TGCGCCAGCAGCTCCTTCCCGGGACAGGGTTACGAGCAGTACTTC,CASSSFPGQGYEQYF
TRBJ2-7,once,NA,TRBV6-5,TGTGCCAGCAGCCGCCAGGGGACCTCCTACGAGCAGTACTTC,CASSRQGTSYEQYF
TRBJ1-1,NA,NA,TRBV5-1,TGCGCCAGCAGCCCCGGTCTGAGGACTGAAGCTTTCTTT,CASSPGLRTEAFF
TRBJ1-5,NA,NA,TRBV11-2,TGTGCCAGCAGCTTAGGGTTACTACAGCCCCAGCATTTT,CASSLGLLQPQHF
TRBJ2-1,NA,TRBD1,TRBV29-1,TGCAGCGGGGGACAGGGTTCCTACAATGAGCAGTTCTTC,CSGGQGSYNEQFF
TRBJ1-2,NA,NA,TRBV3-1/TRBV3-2,TGTGCCAGCAGCCAAGACCCTTCCTATGGCTACACCTTC,CASSQDPSYGYTF
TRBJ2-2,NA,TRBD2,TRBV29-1,TGCAGTGTTACTAGACTAGCGGGAGGTACCGGGGAGCTGTTTTTT,CSVTRLAGGTGELFF
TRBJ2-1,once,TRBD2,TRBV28,TGTGCCAGCAGACCAAGGACTAGCGGGGGACAGATTGAGCAGTTCTTC,CASRPRTSGGQIEQFF
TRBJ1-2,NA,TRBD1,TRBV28,TGTGCCAGCAGGGAGGACAGGAGGGATGGCTACACCTTC,CASREDRRDGYTF
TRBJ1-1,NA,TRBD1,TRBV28,TGTGCCAGCAGGGCCCTCGGGACAGGATTAATGAACACTGAAGCTTTCTTT,CASRALGTGLMNTEAFF
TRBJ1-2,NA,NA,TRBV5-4,TGTGCCAGCAGCTTGGGCCAGGAAGACTATGGCTACACCTTC,CASSLGQEDYGYTF
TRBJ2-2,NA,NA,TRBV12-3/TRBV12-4,TGTGCCAGCAGCTCCCCGGGGGAGCTGTTTTTT,CASSSPGELFF
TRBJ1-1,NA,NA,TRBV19,TGTGCCAGTAGTATAGCCCAGGGGTTCGGGAACACTGAAGCTTTCTTT,CASSIAQGFGNTEAFF
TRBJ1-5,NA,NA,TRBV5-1,TGCGCCAGCAGCTTGGCAGGTTATAGCAATCAGCCCCAGCATTTT,CASSLAGYSNQPQHF
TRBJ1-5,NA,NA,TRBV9,TGTGCCAGCAGCGTCGACGGCAGGGGTGATCAGCCCCAGCATTTT,CASSVDGRGDQPQHF
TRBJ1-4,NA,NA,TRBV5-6,TGTGCCAGCAGCTTCGGGACTGACAAGGAAAAACTGTTTTTT,CASSFGTDKEKLFF